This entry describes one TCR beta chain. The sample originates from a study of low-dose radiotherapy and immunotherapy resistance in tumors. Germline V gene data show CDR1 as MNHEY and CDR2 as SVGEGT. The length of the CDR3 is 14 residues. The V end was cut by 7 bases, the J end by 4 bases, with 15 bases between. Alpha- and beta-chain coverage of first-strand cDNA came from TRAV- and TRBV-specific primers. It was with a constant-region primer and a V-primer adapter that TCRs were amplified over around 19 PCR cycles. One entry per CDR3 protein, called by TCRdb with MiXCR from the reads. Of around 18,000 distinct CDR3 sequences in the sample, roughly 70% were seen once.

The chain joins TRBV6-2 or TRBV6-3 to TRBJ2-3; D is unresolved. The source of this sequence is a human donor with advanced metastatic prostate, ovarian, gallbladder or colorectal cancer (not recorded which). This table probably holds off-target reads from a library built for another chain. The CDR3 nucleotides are TGTGCCAGCAACCCCCGAAGGGCCCCAGATACGCAGTATTTT. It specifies CASNPRRAPDTQYF.